These 25 T cell receptor beta chains share one sample of origin, sequenced in a study of blood T cell repertoires in COVID-19. Generated by immunoSEQ multiplex PCR, the TCRdb table keeps only in-frame clones and is missing some. The sample holds around 400,000 clones, more than 75% seen once. Specimen: peripheral blood. These TCRs come from a woman in her thirties with COVID-19, enrolled during active disease.

This clone appeared once. This chain uses TRBV29-1 with TRBJ2-4; 8 bases fit TRBD1. Germline V gives CDR1 SQVTM, CDR2 ANQGSEA. V was pared by 6 bases and J by 7 bases, with 8 bases of the junction left unmatched. The CDR3 is made up of 13 amino acids. The DNA for the CDR3 is TGCAGCGTGGCGACAGGGGCTGTGAACATTCAGTACTTC. Encoded protein: CSVATGAVNIQYF.

This chain connects TRBV4-3 to TRBJ2-3; D is unclear. This CDR3 spans 13 amino acids. CDR1 is LGHNA, CDR2 YSLEER, per germline. V lost 1 base and J 8 bases, leaving 10 bases between the germline ends. The CDR3 coding sequence is TGCGCCAGCAGCCAAGGCCGACAAGGTACGCAGTATTTT. Amino acid sequence: CASSQGRQGTQYF.

The genes are TRBV5-4 and TRBJ1-2; D is possibly TRBD1 (6 bases). The CDR3 has 15 residues. V lost 4 bases and J lost 2, with 15 bases in between. The V gene's germline CDR1 is SGHNT and CDR2 YYREEE (reference sequence). The CDR3 region is CASSPGQSPNYGYTF. For the CDR3, the DNA is TGTGCCAGCAGCCCAGGACAGTCGCCGAACTATGGCTACACCTTC.

V and J are TRBV12-3 or TRBV12-4 and TRBJ1-5; maybe TRBD1 (5 bases). Trimming took off 6 bases at V and 6 bases at J, with 12 bases between the two ends. This CDR3 contains 13 residues. The CDR3 coding sequence is TGTGCCAGCAGCCCCAGGGAGGGTCAGCCCCAGCATTTT. Translating gives CASSPREGQPQHF.

This chain joins TRBV13 and TRBJ2-7, with a possible D match to TRBD2 (5 bases). Germline V CDR1 and CDR2: PRHDT, FYEKMQ (reference sequence). V was cut by 0 bases and J by 0 bases, with 6 bases left in between. The CDR3 has 14 amino acids. The CDR3: CASSLGLVSYEQYF. The CDR3 region has the DNA TGTGCCAGCAGCTTAGGACTAGTCTCCTACGAGCAGTACTTC.

The CDR3 is CASSVGSGRGNEQFF. The DNA of the CDR3 is TGTGCCAGCAGTGTCGGTAGCGGGAGGGGGAATGAGCAGTTCTTC. This chain uses TRBV25-1 with TRBJ2-1, with TRBD2 identical over 11 bases. Trimming at V came to 4 bases and at J to 7 bases, leaving 6 bases not matched to a gene. This CDR3 region has 15 residues. Looked up from germline, CDR1 is MGHDK and CDR2 is SYGVNS.

The chain carries TRBV28 and TRBJ1-1; D is ambiguous. From germline, CDR1 is MDHEN and CDR2 SYDVKM. The V gene lost 1 base and the J gene lost 0 bases, with 9 bases spanning the gap. The CDR3 is 15 amino acids. Written as DNA, the CDR3 is TGTGCCAGCAGTTTATTAATCGGTCTGAACACTGAAGCTTTCTTT. Translated, it gives CASSLLIGLNTEAFF. The full variable domain, completed using reference TRBV28 and TRBJ1-1, is DVKVTQSSRYLVKRTGEKVFLECVQDMDHENMFWYRQDPGLGLRLIYFSYDVKMKEKGDIPEGYSVSREKKERFSLILESASTNQTSMYLCASSLLIGLNTEAFFGQGTRLTVV.

The chain links TRBV11-3 to TRBJ2-1; 8 nucleotides agree with TRBD2. Trimming cost V 6 bases and J 4 bases; bases outside gene matches: 8. From germline, CDR1 is SGHNT and CDR2 YENEEA. This CDR3 is 15 amino acids long. The CDR3, as DNA: TGTGCCAGCAGTGGGCCAGTAGCGGGATACAATGAGCAGTTCTTC. Translated, it gives CASSGPVAGYNEQFF. Filled out from reference TRBV11-3 and TRBJ2-1, the complete variable domain reads EAGVVQSPRYKIIEKKQPVAFWCNPISGHNTLYWYLQNLGQGPELLIRYENEEAVDDSQLPKDRFSAERLKGVDSTLKIQPAELGDSAVYLCASSGPVAGYNEQFFGPGTRLTVL.

This clone was counted a single time. This chain links TRBV3-1 (or the pseudogene TRBV3-2) with TRBJ1-5; D possibly corresponds to TRBD1 (5 bases). The CDR3 is made up of 15 amino acids. The V end was cut by 4 bases, the J end by 3 bases, with 13 bases between. Per germline, CDR1 LGHDT and CDR2 YNNKEL (reference sequence). CDR3 residues: CASSPRLGLNQPQHF. CDR3 bases: TGTGCCAGCAGCCCGCGGTTGGGACTCAATCAGCCCCAGCATTTT.

V is TRBV4-1 and J is TRBJ1-4; 8 bases line up with TRBD1. CDR1 MGHRA and CDR2 YSYEKL come from the germline V gene. This CDR3 has 15 residues. With 1 base clipped from V and 4 bases from J, the junction kept 2 bases outside the gene matches. CDR3: CASSQGQGFNEKLFF. The DNA of the CDR3 is TGCGCCAGCAGCCAAGGACAGGGGTTTAATGAAAAACTGTTTTTT.

The chain joins TRBV4-1 to TRBJ1-4; no firm D call. This CDR3 has 15 amino acids. V lost 0 bases and J lost 0, with 5 bases in between. Germline V gives CDR1 MGHRA, CDR2 YSYEKL. CDR3 sequence: CASSQEAATNEKLFF. Here the CDR3 DNA reads TGCGCCAGCAGCCAAGAGGCTGCAACTAATGAAAAACTGTTTTTT.

This chain connects TRBV6-1 to TRBJ2-7; 11 nucleotides align to TRBD2. From germline, CDR1 is MNHNS and CDR2 SASEGT. The trim removed 8 bases at V and 4 bases at J, leaving 7 bases unmatched. The CDR3 consists of 14 residues. The CDR3 bases are TGTGCCAGCTCGATAGCGGGAGGGATGTACGAGCAGTACTTC. Translation: CASSIAGGMYEQYF.

The CDR3 spells CASSPRGTDTQYF. The DNA of the CDR3 is TGTGCCAGCAGCCCGCGGGGAACAGATACGCAGTATTTT. The rearrangement joins TRBV9 to TRBJ2-3; possible D gene TRBD2, 6 bases. Trimming removed 4 bases from V and 3 bases from J, with 9 bases in between. The CDR3 contains 13 residues. Germline loops: CDR1 SGDLS, CDR2 YYNGEE.

The J gene is TRBJ2-7, the V gene TRBV7-9; TRBD1 might be the D (6 bases). Per germline, CDR1 SEHNR and CDR2 FQNEAQ (reference sequence). V dropped 1 base and J dropped 11 bases, with 12 bases sitting between them. CDR3 length equals 12 residues. The CDR3 sequence: CASSLGTATKYF. CDR3 bases: TGTGCCAGCAGCTTAGGGACAGCTACGAAGTACTTC. The variable domain in full, with the rest retrieved from reference TRBV7-9 and TRBJ2-7, is DTGVSQNPRHKITKRGQNVTFRCDPISEHNRLYWYRQTLGQGPEFLTYFQNEAQLEKSRLLSDRFSAERPKGSFSTLEIQRTEQGDSAMYLCASSLGTATKYFGPGTRLTVT.

The chain joins TRBV6-5 to TRBJ1-5; 8 bases match TRBD1. There are 15 residues in the CDR3. The junction had 11 bases not matched to a gene; V was cut back by 8 bases and J by 5 bases. Per germline, CDR1 MNHEY and CDR2 SVGAGI. The CDR3 reads CASQPQDRVDQPQHF. DNA for the CDR3: TGTGCCAGCCAACCACAGGACAGGGTGGATCAGCCCCAGCATTTT.

The rearrangement joins TRBV7-9 to TRBJ1-5; 9 nucleotides match TRBD1. Germline trimming cut 1 base from V and 5 bases from J; bases unmatched to any gene: 3. Germline CDR1 SEHNR, CDR2 FQNEAQ (reference sequence). The CDR3 runs 15 residues. CDR3 DNA sequence: TGTGCCAGCAGCTTAGGGGGACAGGGTCATCAGCCCCAGCATTTT. Translated, it gives CASSLGGQGHQPQHF.

This clone has only a few counts. The CDR3 sequence is CASSSGRANTGELFF. CDR3 coding DNA: TGTGCCAGCAGCAGCGGGAGGGCTAACACCGGGGAGCTGTTTTTT. J is TRBJ2-2 and V is TRBV7-2; 10 bases align to TRBD2. From germline, CDR1 is SGHTA and CDR2 FQGNSA. V lost 5 bases, J lost 2 bases, and 2 bases stayed unmatched. The CDR3 consists of 15 residues.

The chain carries TRBV2 and TRBJ2-7; tentatively, D is TRBD2 (5 bases). From germline, CDR1 is SNHLY and CDR2 FYNNEI. The ends were cut back, 6 bases at V and 4 bases at J, with 7 bases in the middle. The CDR3 length is 11 residues. This CDR3 reads CASRTTYEQYF. CDR3 nucleotides: TGTGCCAGCAGGACTACATACGAGCAGTACTTC. Full variable domain (missing parts from reference TRBV2 and TRBJ2-7): EPEVTQTPSHQVTQMGQEVILRCVPISNHLYFYWYRQILGQKVEFLVSFYNNEISEKSEIFDDQFSVERPDGSNFTLKIRSTKLEDSAMYFCASRTTYEQYFGPGTRLTVT.

J is TRBJ2-7 and V is TRBV27; 12 bases match TRBD2. CDR1 and CDR2 from the germline V gene are MNHEY and SMNVEV (reference sequence). V was clipped by 5 bases and J by 4 bases; unmatched bases: 6. The CDR3 runs to 15 residues. In DNA, the CDR3 is TGTGCCAGCAGTAAGACTAGCGGGAGAGGATACGAGCAGTACTTC. Protein sequence: CASSKTSGRGYEQYF.

The chain couples TRBV18 to TRBJ2-7; weak D call: TRBD1 (5 bases). This CDR3 contains 13 residues. CDR1 is KGHSH and CDR2 is LQKENI in the germline V gene. V shed 3 bases and J shed 4 bases, with 10 bases lying between them. The CDR3 protein is CASSPARQYEQYF. The CDR3 DNA is TGTGCCAGCTCACCCGCCCGACAGTACGAGCAGTACTTC.

The chain employs TRBV28 and TRBJ1-5, with no clear D. V lost 7 bases, J lost 3 bases, and 7 bases lay in between. The length of the CDR3 is 12 residues. CDR1 is MDHEN and CDR2 is SYDVKM in the germline V gene. The DNA of the CDR3 is TGTGCCAGCACCCGGTCCAATCAGCCCCAGCATTTT. Translating it yields CASTRSNQPQHF. Variable domain in full (rest from reference TRBV28 and TRBJ1-5): DVKVTQSSRYLVKRTGEKVFLECVQDMDHENMFWYRQDPGLGLRLIYFSYDVKMKEKGDIPEGYSVSREKKERFSLILESASTNQTSMYLCASTRSNQPQHFGDGTRLSIL.

The V and J genes are TRBV30 and TRBJ2-7, with 8 bases aligning to TRBD2. This CDR3 is 14 amino acids long. Germline lookup yields CDR1 GTSNPN and CDR2 SVGIG (reference sequence). Trimming removed 4 bases from V and 7 bases from J; junction bases left unmatched: 12. The DNA for the CDR3 is TGTGCCTGGACTGCCGGGACTAGGTTTGGAGAGCAGTACTTC. Its translation: CAWTAGTRFGEQYF.

DNA for the CDR3: TGTGCCAGCAGCCCGACTAGCGGGAGCGGAGAGACCCAGTACTTC. Translating gives CASSPTSGSGETQYF. The chain has TRBV7-2 and TRBJ2-5; 12 bases map to TRBD2. The CDR3 is 15 amino acids. Germline CDR1 is SGHTA and CDR2 is FQGNSA. With 5 bases clipped from V and 4 bases from J, the junction kept 5 bases outside the gene matches. Complete variable domain (other parts from reference TRBV7-2 and TRBJ2-5): GAGVSQSPSNKVTEKGKDVELRCDPISGHTALYWYRQSLGQGLEFLIYFQGNSAPDKSGLPSDRFSAERTGGSVSTLTIQRTQQEDSAVYLCASSPTSGSGETQYFGPGTRLLVL.

The chain is built from TRBV27 and TRBJ2-7, with 11 bases fitting TRBD2. The V segment lost 5 bases and the J segment 6 bases; nucleotides outside the gene matches: 9. CDR1 is MNHEY, CDR2 SMNVEV, per germline (reference sequence). The CDR3 covers 15 residues. The CDR3: CASSRSSGRTGEQYF. For the CDR3, the DNA is TGTGCCAGCAGTAGGTCTAGCGGGAGGACAGGCGAGCAGTACTTC.

J is TRBJ2-7 and V is TRBV7-9, with TRBD1 as a possible D gene (5 bases). This CDR3 has 15 amino acids. CDR1 and CDR2 from the germline V gene are SEHNR and FQNEAQ (reference sequence). V was trimmed by 3 bases and J by 4 bases, leaving 16 bases between them. The CDR3: CASSFPGQGRYEQYF. The CDR3 DNA is TGTGCCAGCAGCTTCCCAGGGCAGGGCCGATACGAGCAGTACTTC.